This T cell receptor beta chain comes out of a study of cytomegalovirus exposure and HLA in healthy donors. Looking at the study overall: Early on, a data release was issued that held about 85 million unique TCRs from HLA-typed donors.

Primers included in the PCR were 60 Vbeta and 13 Jbeta primers. Produced via immunoSEQ multiplex PCR; TCRdb's table is partial and in-frame only. The sample has approximately 79,000 clones, almost 80% seen once. CDR1 and CDR2 from the germline V gene are SGHVS and FQNEAQ. V trimming: 5 bases; J trimming: 4 bases; junction bases outside the gene matches: 11. The CDR3 is 15 residues long. Regarding the study as a whole: Researchers reportedly found TCR beta sequences accurately predicted most subjects' HLA-A and HLA-B alleles. Several of the most significant clusters appeared linked to common viral pathogens, based on a later analysis. A prior analysis recorded that most TCR beta V segments were productive about 87% or about 30% of the time.

A word on this clone: Antigen: not known.

The J gene is TRBJ2-7, the V gene TRBV7-8; 7 positions match TRBD2. The sequenced material came from PBMCs. This sequence originates from a woman aged 40 to 55 in good health and CMV-seropositive. Here the CDR3 reads CASSPPRREGYEQYF. CDR3 in DNA: TGTGCCAGCAGCCCTCCGCGCAGGGAGGGTTACGAGCAGTACTTC.